The sequence of this T cell receptor beta chain was determined in a study of Ad26.COV2.S vaccination and SARS-CoV-2 variants. TCRdb's copy holds only in-frame clones and misses some; the assay was immunoSEQ multiplex PCR. The data contain roughly 320,000 clones, about 86% of them singletons. Germline CDR1 and CDR2: SGHDT and YYEEEE. V dropped 0 bases and J dropped 5 bases, with 9 bases sitting between them. The CDR3 spans 14 residues. The treatment: some 20 received Ad26.COV2.S at low or high dose, single or two shots; about 5 received placebo; per-sample allocation not given. At day 63 after the first vaccine or placebo injection, samples were drawn.

This TCR came from a person aged 18-60 years who received the Ad26.COV2.S COVID-19 vaccine or a placebo. The sample in question was peripheral blood, obtained in a trial of Ad26.COV2.S vaccine versus placebo. V and J are TRBV5-6 and TRBJ1-3, with D unresolved. The chain's CDR3 is CASSLAASRNTIYF. The CDR3 region has the DNA TGTGCCAGCAGCTTGGCGGCATCCCGAAACACCATATATTTT. Drawing the rest from reference TRBV5-6 and TRBJ1-3, the complete variable domain is DAGVTQSPTHLIKTRGQQVTLRCSPKSGHDTVSWYQQALGQGPQFIFQYYEEEERQRGNFPDRFSGHQFPNYSSELNVNALLLGDSALYLCASSLAASRNTIYFGEGSWLTVV.